This TCR beta chain was identified during a study of blood T cells in healthy people across ages. The second PCR ran about 6 to 11 cycles with a sample-barcoded 5' primer and J-beta primers. TCRdb ran MiXCR on the 5' RACE reads and lists one entry per CDR3 protein. The sample has fewer than 1.5 million distinct CDR3 sequences, approximately 40% seen once. V shed 5 bases and J shed 3 bases, with 16 bases lying between them. This CDR3 has 15 amino acids. About this clonotype itself: Antigen: not known.

Study-level points and caveats: Per million T cells, the diversity of TCR beta decreased roughly linearly as age advanced. Naive and antigen-experienced cells could not be conclusively compared, given unsorted PBMCs. Investigators treated diversity estimates from one million T cells as underestimates.

The source material was blood. The chain uses TRBV12-3 or TRBV12-4 and TRBJ1-2, with a tentative D call TRBD1 (6 bases). The receptor was isolated from a woman aged 18-29 years in good health. The CDR3 sequence: CASSPRRGPHYGYTF. DNA of the CDR3: TGTGCCAGCAGTCCCCGGCGGGGGCCACACTATGGCTACACCTTC.